The 15 T cell receptor beta chains below come from one sample, sequenced in a study of identical twins' blood T cells. TCRdb re-called the 5' RACE reads through MiXCR, storing one row per CDR3 protein. This table holds 300,000 to 450,000 distinct CDR3 sequences, roughly 27% found once. The sequenced material came from PBMCs. These receptors were obtained from a woman aged 18-50 years in good health.

This clonotype has just a few counts. This chain links TRBV5-1 with TRBJ1-3, with D perhaps TRBD1 (5 bases). The CDR3 has 14 residues. Trimming took 4 bases from V and 2 from J, leaving 10 bases between them. Looked up from germline, CDR1 is SGHRS and CDR2 is YFSETQ. CDR3: CASSTQGPGNTIYF. CDR3 DNA: TGCGCCAGCAGCACGCAGGGACCTGGAAACACCATATATTTT.

In its sample, this clonotype was seen a few times. This CDR3 is CASSPGQLKQFF. In nucleotides, the CDR3 is TGCGCCAGCAGCCCAGGACAGCTTAAGCAGTTCTTC. The V call is TRBV5-1, the J call TRBJ2-1, with D perhaps TRBD1 (6 bases). The CDR3 covers 12 residues. Germline V lookup: CDR1 SGHRS, CDR2 YFSETQ. Trimming pared 4 bases from V and 11 bases from J, leaving 13 bases between.

V usage is TRBV6-6 and J usage is TRBJ2-7; the D gene is possibly TRBD1 (5 bases). The CDR3 contains 12 residues. Germline loops: CDR1 MNHNY, CDR2 SVGAGI (reference sequence). V was pared by 8 bases and J by 5 bases, with 13 bases between. The CDR3 spells CASGHALNEQYF. In DNA, the CDR3 is TGTGCCAGCGGACACGCCTTGAACGAGCAGTACTTC.

The chain employs TRBV27 and TRBJ2-2, with D possibly matching TRBD1 (6 bases). CDR1 MNHEY and CDR2 SMNVEV come from the germline V gene (reference sequence). Trimming pared 5 bases from V and 3 bases from J, leaving 10 bases between. The CDR3 loop spans 14 amino acids. The CDR3 is CASSKDSYTGELFF. In DNA form, the CDR3 reads TGTGCCAGCAGTAAGGACAGCTACACCGGGGAGCTGTTTTTT.

The CDR3 DNA sequence: TGTGCCAGCAGTCCAGCTGGGGTCGAATCAGAGCCCCAGCATTTT. Its translation: CASSPAGVESEPQHF. The genes are TRBV2 and TRBJ1-5; unclear D gene. The CDR3 is 15 residues long. Germline values: CDR1 SNHLY, CDR2 FYNNEI. V was clipped by 5 bases and J by 8 bases, with 19 bases between them.

The chain recombines TRBV6-4 with TRBJ1-6; D gene unclear. V was clipped by 6 bases and J by 7 bases, with 10 bases between them. This CDR3 has 13 residues. Germline loops: CDR1 MRHNA, CDR2 SNTAGT. CDR3 loop: CASSPNQNSPLHF. The CDR3 coding sequence is TGTGCCAGCAGCCCAAACCAAAATTCACCCCTCCACTTT.

This clonotype came up a few times. The chain has TRBV10-3 and TRBJ1-4; the D is unclear. Per germline, CDR1 ENHRY and CDR2 SYGVKD. Trimming left V 8 bases short and J 6 bases short, with 7 bases between. The CDR3 spans 11 residues. The CDR3 coding sequence is TGTGCCATCGGGGTAGATGAAAAACTGTTTTTT. This gives the protein CAIGVDEKLFF.

This clonotype appeared a few times. The genes are TRBV6-6 and TRBJ2-7; 11 nucleotides line up with TRBD2. V lost 7 bases and J lost 5; bases outside the gene matches: 13. Germline-derived CDR1 and CDR2 are MNHNY and SVGAGI (reference sequence). The length of the CDR3 is 16 residues. The CDR3 DNA is TGTGCCAGCACTGGTCCTCTAGCGGGAGGACTCCACGAGCAGTACTTC. Amino acid sequence: CASTGPLAGGLHEQYF.

V gene TRBV5-1 combines with J gene TRBJ1-1; D is possibly TRBD1 (5 bases). The CDR3 runs to 16 residues. CDR1 and CDR2 from the germline V gene are SGHRS and YFSETQ. Deletions cut 4 bases from V and 1 base from J, with 17 bases between. The CDR3 region has the DNA TGCGCCAGCAGCATGCTCACGGCAGGGAAGAACACTGAAGCTTTCTTT. Translated: CASSMLTAGKNTEAFF.

The chain has TRBV20-1 and TRBJ1-5; maybe TRBD1 (5 bases). Trimming removed 0 bases at V and 5 bases at J, with 14 bases between. CDR1 is DFQATT, CDR2 SNEGSKA, per germline (reference sequence). The CDR3 contains 15 residues. The CDR3 coding sequence is TGCAGTGCTAGAGAAGACGTTGGGGGTTATCAGCCCCAGCATTTT. The encoded protein is CSAREDVGGYQPQHF.

This clonotype was observed a handful of times. V and J are TRBV2 and TRBJ1-5, with unresolved D. Trimming stripped 4 bases from V and 6 bases from J, with 10 bases between. Germline loops: CDR1 SNHLY, CDR2 FYNNEI. This CDR3 is built from 13 residues. In DNA form, the CDR3 reads TGTGCCAGCAGTGCGTCTGGCCCTCAGCCCCAGCATTTT. It translates to CASSASGPQPQHF.

The V call is TRBV6-2 or TRBV6-3, the J call TRBJ2-3; no clear D. The CDR3 runs 12 residues. Germline V lookup: CDR1 MNHEY, CDR2 SVGEGT. V was clipped by 2 bases and J by 4 bases, with 4 bases between them. Written as DNA, the CDR3 is TGTGCCAGCAGTTACGAGTCAGATACGCAGTATTTT. Protein: CASSYESDTQYF.

The CDR3 sequence is CASSQTLANTGELFF. CDR3 DNA: TGTGCCAGCAGCCAGACGTTGGCGAACACCGGGGAGCTGTTTTTT. This sequence joins TRBV9 and TRBJ2-2; D is unclear. Germline V lookup: CDR1 SGDLS, CDR2 YYNGEE. The CDR3 is made up of 15 amino acids. The V gene lost 4 bases and the J gene lost 0 bases, with 10 bases spanning the gap.

This clonotype was seen once. This chain links TRBV20-1 with TRBJ2-7; D uncertain. Per germline, CDR1 DFQATT and CDR2 SNEGSKA (reference sequence). Trimming left V 0 bases short and J 1 base short, with 10 bases between. CDR3 length: 14 residues. The CDR3 loop is CSARDLAASYEQYF. CDR3 coding DNA: TGCAGTGCTAGAGATCTCGCTGCTTCCTACGAGCAGTACTTC.

The gene calls are TRBV2 and TRBJ1-5, with 7 bases lining up with TRBD1. The trim removed 5 bases at V and 6 bases at J, leaving 7 bases unmatched. Looked up from germline, CDR1 is SNHLY and CDR2 is FYNNEI. CDR3 length: 14 residues. CDR3 DNA: TGTGCCAGCAGTCGACAGGGTTATGGTCAGCCCCAGCATTTT. This encodes CASSRQGYGQPQHF. The variable domain in full, completed from reference TRBV2 and TRBJ1-5, reads EPEVTQTPSHQVTQMGQEVILRCVPISNHLYFYWYRQILGQKVEFLVSFYNNEISEKSEIFDDQFSVERPDGSNFTLKIRSTKLEDSAMYFCASSRQGYGQPQHFGDGTRLSIL.